The 10 T cell receptor beta chains given below trace back to one sample, sequenced in a study of identical twins. TCRdb used MiXCR to reprocess the 5' RACE reads, holding one entry per CDR3 protein. The sample shows 1.5 million to 2 million distinct CDR3 sequences, more than 30% of them seen only once. The sample comprised cord blood. The origin of the receptors is a newborn girl in good health.

The chain links TRBV12-3 or TRBV12-4 to TRBJ1-5; unclear D gene. V was shortened by 5 bases and J by 0 bases, with 8 bases between the two germline ends. The CDR3 is 14 amino acids. CDR3 nucleotides: TGTGCCAGCAGTCCCGACCATAGCAATCAGCCCCAGCATTTT. It encodes CASSPDHSNQPQHF.

The CDR3 nucleotides read TGCGCCAGCAGCGAGCCTACTCTAGCATCCGAGCAGTACTTC. Translation gives CASSEPTLASEQYF. This chain links TRBV5-1 with TRBJ2-7; a weak D match, TRBD2 (5 bases). V was pared by 4 bases and J by 6 bases, with 17 bases between. The CDR3 totals 14 residues. The germline V gene has CDR1 SGHRS and CDR2 YFSETQ.

The sample holds a few counts of this clonotype. The V and J genes are TRBV20-1 and TRBJ1-5; D may be TRBD1 (5 bases). Per the germline V gene, CDR1 is DFQATT and CDR2 is SNEGSKA (reference sequence). Trimming took 0 bases from V and 3 from J, leaving 21 bases between them. The CDR3 has 18 amino acids. The CDR3 spells CSARDISWMEGYNQPQHF. DNA for the CDR3: TGCAGTGCTAGAGATATTTCGTGGATGGAGGGGTACAATCAGCCCCAGCATTTT.

The V gene is TRBV11-2, the J gene TRBJ2-4; possibly TRBD2 for D (6 bases). The end of the DNA fits TRBJ2-7 better, so the J call may be wrong. CDR3 length: 15 residues. CDR1 and CDR2 from the germline V gene are SGHAT and FQNNGV. Here the CDR3 reads CASSRMRGISYEQYF. Written as DNA, the CDR3 is TGTGCCAGCAGCCGGATGCGGGGTATCTCCTACGAGCAGTACTTC.

This chain joins TRBV2 and TRBJ1-5; tentatively, D is TRBD1 (5 bases). Germline V gene sequence: CDR1 SNHLY, CDR2 FYNNEI. The CDR3 length is 12 residues. Trimming removed 10 bases at V and 6 bases at J, with 13 bases between. In DNA form, the CDR3 reads TGTGCCAAAAGTTTGAGGGGTCAGCCCCAGCATTTT. It translates to CAKSLRGQPQHF.

This clonotype was seen more than once but under ten times. The germline gene is not matched at one end of the junction; a read error may be the cause. The chain has TRBV4-2 and TRBJ2-3, with 13 bases fitting TRBD2. The CDR3 is made up of 19 amino acids. Germline lookup yields CDR1 LGHNA and CDR2 YNFKEQ. The CDR3 nucleotides are TGTGTCAGCAGCCACCGGACTAGCGGGGGAGCATCTAGCACAGATACGCAGTATTTT. It is translated as CVSSHRTSGGASSTDTQYF.

The chain links TRBV3-1 to TRBJ2-4, with D tentatively TRBD1 (6 bases). Trimming stripped 0 bases from V and 0 bases from J, with 9 bases between. This CDR3 has 16 amino acids. Per the germline V gene, CDR1 is LGHDT and CDR2 is YNNKEL (reference sequence). The DNA of the CDR3 is TGTGCCAGCAGCCAAGAGGGACAAATAGCCAAAAACATTCAGTACTTC. This translates into CASSQEGQIAKNIQYF.

V is TRBV9 and J is TRBJ1-1; D gene ambiguous. V gave up 3 bases and J gave up 8 bases, with 8 bases separating them. The CDR3 sequence is 11 residues long. CDR1 is SGDLS, CDR2 YYNGEE, per germline. CDR3 sequence (DNA): TGTGCCAGCAGCGCGGCGGGGGAAGCTTTCTTT. It encodes CASSAAGEAFF.

This clonotype was observed a handful of times. The rearrangement links TRBV20-1 to TRBJ2-1; D might be TRBD2 (5 bases). V gave up 2 bases and J gave up 4 bases, with 15 bases separating them. CDR3 length: 15 residues. Germline assignment: CDR1 DFQATT and CDR2 SNEGSKA (reference sequence). CDR3 bases: TGCAGTGCTAGAAAACTAGAGGGAGCATACAATGAGCAGTTCTTC. Its translation is CSARKLEGAYNEQFF.

V is TRBV6-2 or TRBV6-3 and J is TRBJ2-1; the match to TRBD2 covers 8 bases. The end of the DNA fits TRBJ2-7 better, so the J call may be wrong. This CDR3 region has 16 residues. The germline gives CDR1 MNHEY, CDR2 SVGEGT. The CDR3 loop is CASSELAGLSYNEQYF. The CDR3 DNA is TGTGCCAGCAGCGAGCTAGCGGGTCTCTCCTACAATGAGCAGTACTTC.